This TCR beta chain was found in a study of T cell responses to AZD1222 COVID-19 vaccine. Trimming took 1 base from V and 7 from J, leaving 13 bases between them. Germline-derived CDR1 and CDR2 are SGHTA and FQGNSA. The CDR3 is 15 residues long. Regarding the study as a whole: The peak T cell response came first, and repertoires were sampled only after it. Most donors were white British and more were female, and clonal diversity was possibly underestimated. Seropositive status at baseline applied to only six AZD1222 recipients.

Profiled with immunoSEQ multiplex PCR; TCRdb holds only in-frame clones, not every one. This table holds 25,000 to 35,000 clones, 78% found once. With respect to this clone: Its cognate antigen is unknown.

The sample in question was peripheral blood, obtained on day 0 of AZD1222 vaccination. V gene TRBV7-2 combines with J gene TRBJ1-4; maybe TRBD1 (5 bases). The clonotype comes from an adult in good health. DNA of the CDR3: TGTGCCAGCAGCTTAGGCTCGGGACGTGGTGAAAAACTGTTTTTT. The encoded protein is CASSLGSGRGEKLFF.